The 21 T cell receptor beta chains below were found in one sample sequenced in a study of cytomegalovirus exposure and HLA in healthy donors. PCR involved 60 Vbeta and 13 Jbeta primers. Some clones are missing from TCRdb's copy, which holds only in-frame ones; the method was immunoSEQ multiplex PCR. The table shows some 130,000 clones, with under 80% occurring only once. The sample taken for sequencing was PBMCs. Every receptor here comes from a woman in her forties or fifties in good health and CMV-seropositive.

The chain combines TRBV9 with TRBJ2-2; weak D call: TRBD2 (6 bases). Germline CDR1 and CDR2: SGDLS and YYNGEE. V lost 0 bases and J lost 5, with 11 bases in between. This CDR3 contains 15 residues. CDR3 sequence: CASSVDLRGTGELFF. The DNA of the CDR3 is TGTGCCAGCAGCGTAGATCTGCGGGGAACCGGGGAGCTGTTTTTT. The variable domain in full, with the rest retrieved from reference TRBV9 and TRBJ2-2, is DSGVTQTPKHLITATGQRVTLRCSPRSGDLSVYWYQQSLDQGLQFLIQYYNGEERAKGNILERFSAQQFPDLHSELNLSSLELGDSALYFCASSVDLRGTGELFFGEGSRLTVL.

The J gene is TRBJ1-2, the V gene TRBV4-3; tentatively, D is TRBD1 (6 bases). V gave up 4 bases and J gave up 4 bases, with 10 bases separating them. CDR1 and CDR2 (germline): LGHNA, YSLEER. CDR3 length: 13 residues. The CDR3 DNA follows: TGCGCCAGCAGCCCCCAGGGGCCCTATGGCTACACCTTC. Its translation: CASSPQGPYGYTF.

V and J are TRBV7-9 and TRBJ2-3, with 11 bases aligning to TRBD1. Germline loops: CDR1 SEHNR, CDR2 FQNEAQ (reference sequence). There are 16 residues in the CDR3. J gave up 2 bases and V 4 bases, and 5 bases lay outside the gene matches. CDR3: CASSSAGQGATDTQYF. The CDR3, as DNA: TGTGCCAGCAGCTCGGCAGGACAGGGGGCCACAGATACGCAGTATTTT.

This CDR3 is CATSPGSTGEQYF. CDR3 DNA sequence: TGTGCCACTTCCCCCGGATCGACGGGCGAGCAGTACTTC. The chain has TRBV28 and TRBJ2-7, with D hard to call. The CDR3 runs to 13 residues. The germline V gene encodes CDR1 MDHEN and CDR2 SYDVKM. The germline V and J ends were trimmed by 10 bases and 6 bases, with 19 bases remaining between them. Full variable domain (missing parts from reference TRBV28 and TRBJ2-7): DVKVTQSSRYLVKRTGEKVFLECVQDMDHENMFWYRQDPGLGLRLIYFSYDVKMKEKGDIPEGYSVSREKKERFSLILESASTNQTSMYLCATSPGSTGEQYFGPGTRLTVT.

The rearrangement joins TRBV7-9 to TRBJ2-7, with no clear D. CDR3 length: 13 amino acids. Per germline, CDR1 SEHNR and CDR2 FQNEAQ (reference sequence). V was pared by 3 bases and J by 0 bases, with 6 bases between. CDR3 sequence: CASSFTVSYEQYF. Written as DNA, the CDR3 is TGTGCCAGCAGCTTCACGGTCTCCTACGAGCAGTACTTC.

The chain is built from TRBV27 and TRBJ2-7; a weak D match, TRBD1 (6 bases). Germline-derived CDR1 and CDR2 are MNHEY and SMNVEV (reference sequence). Trimming cost V 6 bases and J 0 bases, with 9 bases left between them. The CDR3 spans 13 residues. The CDR3 coding sequence is TGTGCCAGCAGGGACAGCAGCTCCTACGAGCAGTACTTC. Amino acids: CASRDSSSYEQYF.

The chain couples TRBV10-1 to TRBJ2-7; 7 nucleotides match TRBD2. CDR1 and CDR2 from the germline V gene are WNHNN and SYGVQD (reference sequence). There are 15 residues in the CDR3. Losses at the gene ends were 8 bases for V and 1 base for J; bases not matched to a gene: 11. This chain's CDR3 is CASLKRAGVSYEQYF. DNA for the CDR3: TGCGCCAGCCTCAAGAGGGCGGGGGTTTCCTACGAGCAGTACTTC.

The chain uses TRBV5-1 and TRBJ2-1, with 7 bases matching TRBD2. The CDR3 covers 17 residues. After removal of 3 bases from V and 4 bases from J, the junction contained 13 bases not matched to a gene. CDR1 is SGHRS, CDR2 YFSETQ, per germline. This chain's CDR3 is CASSWAPGGGAYNEQFF. Written as DNA, the CDR3 is TGCGCCAGCAGCTGGGCCCCGGGCGGGGGAGCATACAATGAGCAGTTCTTC. Variable domain in full (rest from reference TRBV5-1 and TRBJ2-1): KAGVTQTPRYLIKTRGQQVTLSCSPISGHRSVSWYQQTPGQGLQFLFEYFSETQRNKGNFPGRFSGRQFSNSRSEMNVSTLELGDSALYLCASSWAPGGGAYNEQFFGPGTRLTVL.

V is TRBV6-1 and J is TRBJ2-5; the match to TRBD2 covers 8 bases. Germline CDR1 reads MNHNS; CDR2 reads SASEGT. The V segment lost 6 bases and the J segment 2 bases; nucleotides outside the gene matches: 5. This CDR3 region has 14 residues. Here the CDR3 DNA reads TGTGCCAGCAGCCAACGACTAGCGCAAGAGACCCAGTACTTC. Encoded protein: CASSQRLAQETQYF.

This chain links TRBV7-2 with TRBJ1-5, with a possible D match to TRBD1 (6 bases). This CDR3 has 15 residues. Germline V gene data show CDR1 as SGHTA and CDR2 as FQGNSA. With 6 bases removed from V and 0 bases from J, the gap between germline ends came to 12 bases. In DNA form, the CDR3 reads TGTGCCAGCAGGAGGGGGGGGATTAGCAATCAGCCCCAGCATTTT. Protein: CASRRGGISNQPQHF. Full variable domain (outside the CDR3, taken from reference TRBV7-2 and TRBJ1-5): GAGVSQSPSNKVTEKGKDVELRCDPISGHTALYWYRQSLGQGLEFLIYFQGNSAPDKSGLPSDRFSAERTGGSVSTLTIQRTQQEDSAVYLCASRRGGISNQPQHFGDGTRLSIL.

The chain combines TRBV5-1 with TRBJ2-7; tentative D call: TRBD2 (7 bases). Trimming took off 4 bases at V and 3 bases at J, with 20 bases between the two ends. The CDR3 is made up of 16 amino acids. Germline lookup yields CDR1 SGHRS and CDR2 YFSETQ. CDR3 in DNA: TGCGCCAGCAGCGTTGGGGGGAGGGGGGGATTCTACGAGCAGTACTTC. As protein: CASSVGGRGGFYEQYF.

The genes are TRBV2 and TRBJ2-7, with 9 nucleotides matching TRBD2. CDR1 and CDR2 (germline): SNHLY, FYNNEI. The CDR3 is 13 amino acids. The junction had 8 bases not matched to a gene; V was cut back by 8 bases and J by 6 bases. CDR3 protein: CASRSGGLLEQYF. CDR3 coding DNA: TGTGCCAGCCGGAGCGGGGGGCTGCTCGAGCAGTACTTC.

This rearrangement joins TRBV6-4 to TRBJ1-2; 9 bases fit TRBD1. V was clipped by 3 bases and J by 8 bases; unmatched bases: 13. Germline CDR1 reads MRHNA; CDR2 reads SNTAGT. The CDR3 totals 16 residues. CDR3 loop: CASSDPHRGPKGGYTF. DNA of the CDR3: TGTGCCAGCAGTGATCCCCACAGGGGGCCAAAAGGGGGCTACACCTTC.

CDR3: CASSLAGDYNEQFF. In DNA, the CDR3 is TGTGCCAGCAGCTTGGCAGGGGACTACAATGAGCAGTTCTTC. The rearrangement links TRBV11-2 to TRBJ2-1, with TRBD1 as a possible D gene (6 bases). CDR1 and CDR2 from the germline V gene are SGHAT and FQNNGV. V shed 3 bases and J shed 3 bases, with 9 bases lying between them. CDR3 length: 14 amino acids.

The sample holds one count of this clone. This chain connects TRBV29-1 to TRBJ2-7; D call uncertain. The CDR3 spans 14 residues. Per germline, CDR1 SQVTM and CDR2 ANQGSEA. The V gene lost 3 bases and the J gene lost 0 bases, with 12 bases spanning the gap. CDR3 sequence (DNA): TGCAGCGTTGAGGCGGATCTAAGCTCCTACGAGCAGTACTTC. As protein: CSVEADLSSYEQYF.

This clone occurred once. The genes are TRBV18 and TRBJ1-6; 7 bases are shared with TRBD1. The CDR3 sequence is 15 residues long. Unmatched junction bases numbered 9, after V lost 4 bases and J lost 9 bases. CDR1 is KGHSH and CDR2 is LQKENI in the germline V gene. DNA of the CDR3: TGTGCCAGCTCACTTTCCGGGACAGAACCTTCACCCCTCCACTTT. This translates into CASSLSGTEPSPLHF. The whole variable domain, remainder taken from reference TRBV18 and TRBJ1-6, is NAGVMQNPRHLVRRRGQEARLRCSPMKGHSHVYWYRQLPEEGLKFMVYLQKENIIDESGMPKERFSAEFPKEGPSILRIQQVVRGDSAAYFCASSLSGTEPSPLHFGNGTRLTVT.

The CDR3 spells CAWSVTGGRTEAFF. CDR3 nucleotides: TGTGCCTGGAGTGTTACAGGGGGACGGACTGAAGCTTTCTTT. This chain uses TRBV30 with TRBJ1-1; 8 nucleotides line up with TRBD1. The germline V gene has CDR1 GTSNPN and CDR2 SVGIG (reference sequence). The CDR3 runs 14 residues. J lost 5 bases, V lost 0 bases, and 5 bases had no gene match. The variable domain in full, with the rest retrieved from reference TRBV30 and TRBJ1-1, is SQTIHQWPATLVQPVGSPLSLECTVEGTSNPNLYWYRQAAGRGLQLLFYSVGIGQISSEVPQNLSASRPQDRQFILSSKKLLLSDSGFYLCAWSVTGGRTEAFFGQGTRLTVV.

This clone occurred once. The chain recombines TRBV6-5 with TRBJ2-6, with 7 bases that match TRBD1. Losses at the gene ends were 5 bases for V and 12 bases for J; bases not matched to a gene: 4. The CDR3 spans 12 residues. Germline V CDR1 and CDR2: MNHEY, SVGAGI. The CDR3 sequence: CASSRDSFVLTF. The CDR3 DNA reads as TGTGCCAGCAGTCGGGACAGCTTCGTCCTGACTTTC.

The chain has TRBV29-1 and TRBJ1-2; 7 nucleotides line up with TRBD1. Looked up from germline, CDR1 is SQVTM and CDR2 is ANQGSEA. Trimming took 5 bases from V and 3 from J; bases not matched to a gene: 12. The CDR3 extends over 15 amino acids. In nucleotides, the CDR3 is TGCAGCGTTAGACTTTTAGGGGGCCTCGACTATGGCTACACCTTC. Residues: CSVRLLGGLDYGYTF.

The rearrangement joins TRBV7-9 to TRBJ1-1, with TRBD1 matching 7 bases. The CDR3 has 14 residues. V trimming: 1 base; J trimming: 5 bases; junction bases outside the gene matches: 4. Germline V gene lookup returns CDR1 SEHNR and CDR2 FQNEAQ (reference sequence). Here the CDR3 DNA reads TGTGCCAGCAGCTTAGAAACAGGGGTGACTGAAGCTTTCTTT. Its protein is CASSLETGVTEAFF.

The chain links TRBV28 to TRBJ1-4; 7 bases match TRBD1. The J segment lost 7 bases and the V segment lost 10 bases, leaving 12 bases of the junction unmatched. The CDR3 is 14 amino acids. CDR1 and CDR2 (germline): MDHEN, SYDVKM. The CDR3 region is CATAPQGGVEKLFF. The CDR3 region has the DNA TGTGCCACCGCCCCCCAGGGGGGAGTTGAAAAACTGTTTTTT. The complete variable domain, with remaining parts taken from reference TRBV28 and TRBJ1-4, reads DVKVTQSSRYLVKRTGEKVFLECVQDMDHENMFWYRQDPGLGLRLIYFSYDVKMKEKGDIPEGYSVSREKKERFSLILESASTNQTSMYLCATAPQGGVEKLFFGSGTQLSVL.